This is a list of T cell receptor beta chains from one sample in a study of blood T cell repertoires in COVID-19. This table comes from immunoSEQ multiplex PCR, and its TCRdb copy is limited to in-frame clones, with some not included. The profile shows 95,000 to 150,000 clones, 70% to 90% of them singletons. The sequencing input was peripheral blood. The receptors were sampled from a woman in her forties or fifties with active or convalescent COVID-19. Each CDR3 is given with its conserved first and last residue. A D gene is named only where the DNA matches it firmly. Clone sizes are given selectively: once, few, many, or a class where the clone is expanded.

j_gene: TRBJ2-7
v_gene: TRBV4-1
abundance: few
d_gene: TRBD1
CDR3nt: TGCGCCAGCAGCCATAGACAGGGAGAAAACTCCTACGAGCAGTACTTC
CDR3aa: CASSHRQGENSYEQYF

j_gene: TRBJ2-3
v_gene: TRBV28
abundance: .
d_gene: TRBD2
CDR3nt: TGTGCCAGCAGTCCCCTATGGTACGGCCCCAGCGGGAGGGGCCCAGATACGCAGTATTTT
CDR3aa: CASSPLWYGPSGRGPDTQYF

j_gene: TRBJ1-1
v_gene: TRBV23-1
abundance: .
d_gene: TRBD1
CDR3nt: TGCGCCAGCATCCCGACAGGGACCAACACTGAAGCTTTCTTT
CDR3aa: CASIPTGTNTEAFF

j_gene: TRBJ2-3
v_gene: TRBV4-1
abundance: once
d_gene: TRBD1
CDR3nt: TGCGCCAGCAGCACAGGACAGGGGGCAAGCACAGATACGCAGTATTTT
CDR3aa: CASSTGQGASTDTQYF

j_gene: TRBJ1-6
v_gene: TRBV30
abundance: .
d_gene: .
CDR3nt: TGTGCCTGGAATTCCTCCCCCAGGGGTAATTCACCCCTCCACTTT
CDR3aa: CAWNSSPRGNSPLHF

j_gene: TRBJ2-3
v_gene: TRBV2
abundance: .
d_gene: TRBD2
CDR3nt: TGTGCCAGCAGCCGACTAGCAACTAAGAGCACAGATACGCAGTATTTT
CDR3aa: CASSRLATKSTDTQYF

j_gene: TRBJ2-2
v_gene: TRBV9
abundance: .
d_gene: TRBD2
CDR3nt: TGTGCCAGCAGTCAGCGGGAGAAGTACACCGGGGAGCTGTTTTTT
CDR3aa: CASSQREKYTGELFF

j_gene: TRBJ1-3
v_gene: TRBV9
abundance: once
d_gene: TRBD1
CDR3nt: TGTGCCAGCAGCGTAGGGGGGACAGTCTCTGGAAACACCATATATTTT
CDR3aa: CASSVGGTVSGNTIYF

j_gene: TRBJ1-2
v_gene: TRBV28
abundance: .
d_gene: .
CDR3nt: TGTGCCATCGGTAACCAGGGATCCGGTGGCTACACCTTC
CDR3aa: CAIGNQGSGGYTF

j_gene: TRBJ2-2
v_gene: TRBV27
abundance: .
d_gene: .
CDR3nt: TGTGCCAGCAGTTTATCGGGCAGCTACACCGGGGAGCTGTTTTTT
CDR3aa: CASSLSGSYTGELFF

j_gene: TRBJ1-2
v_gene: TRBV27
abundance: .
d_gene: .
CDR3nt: TGTGCCAGCAGTTTATCCCAGGGGTTGGGCTACACCTTC
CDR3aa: CASSLSQGLGYTF

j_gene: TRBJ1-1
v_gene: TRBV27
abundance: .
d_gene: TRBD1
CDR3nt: TGTGCCAGCAGTTTAGAGGGGGCATGGACTGAAGCTTTCTTT
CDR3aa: CASSLEGAWTEAFF

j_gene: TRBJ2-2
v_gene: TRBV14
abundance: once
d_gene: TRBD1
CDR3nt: TGTGCCACCGGACAGGGGGGGACCGGGGAGCTGTTTTTT
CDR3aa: CATGQGGTGELFF

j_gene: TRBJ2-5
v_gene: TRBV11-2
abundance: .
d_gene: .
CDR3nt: TGTGCCAGCAGCAGGACAGAGCCCTTAGAGACCCAGTACTTC
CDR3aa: CASSRTEPLETQYF

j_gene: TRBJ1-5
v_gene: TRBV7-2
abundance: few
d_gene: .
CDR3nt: TGTGCCAGCAGCCCTCTGGCGGGGAGTGGACAGCCCCAGCATTTT
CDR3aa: CASSPLAGSGQPQHF

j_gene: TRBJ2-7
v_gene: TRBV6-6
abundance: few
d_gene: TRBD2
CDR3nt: TGTGCCAGCAGTCGTACTCTGGCTAGCGGGAGTCGGTACGAGCAGTACTTC
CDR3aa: CASSRTLASGSRYEQYF

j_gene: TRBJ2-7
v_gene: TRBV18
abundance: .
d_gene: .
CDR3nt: TGTGCCAGCTCACCCTCAGGATACAGTGCGTACGAGCAGTACTTC
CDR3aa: CASSPSGYSAYEQYF

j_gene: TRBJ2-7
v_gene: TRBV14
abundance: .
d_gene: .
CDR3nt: TGTGCCAGCAGCCAGACACTTGGGCCCTACGAGCAGTACTTC
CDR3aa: CASSQTLGPYEQYF

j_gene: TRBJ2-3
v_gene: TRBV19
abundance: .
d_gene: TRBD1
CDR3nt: TGTGCCAGTAGTTCGTCCAGGGGGTTCGGGACAGATACGCAGTATTTT
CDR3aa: CASSSSRGFGTDTQYF

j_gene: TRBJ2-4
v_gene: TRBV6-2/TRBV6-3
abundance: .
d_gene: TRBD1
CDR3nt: TGTGCCAGCAGTTATCAAAGGACAGGAGCCAAAAACATTCAGTACTTC
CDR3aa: CASSYQRTGAKNIQYF

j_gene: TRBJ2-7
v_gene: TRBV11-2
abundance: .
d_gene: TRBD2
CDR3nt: TGTGCCAGCAGCTTGGGGGGGACGCCCTACGAGCAGTACTTC
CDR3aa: CASSLGGTPYEQYF

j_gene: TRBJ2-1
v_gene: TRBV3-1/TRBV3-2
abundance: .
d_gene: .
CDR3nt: TGTGCCAGCAGCCAAGATAGCTCCGTGGATGAGCAGTTCTTC
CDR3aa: CASSQDSSVDEQFF

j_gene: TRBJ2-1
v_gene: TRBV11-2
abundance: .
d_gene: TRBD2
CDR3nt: TGTGCCAGCAGCTTATCGGGGGGGCTCAATGAGCAGTTCTTC
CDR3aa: CASSLSGGLNEQFF

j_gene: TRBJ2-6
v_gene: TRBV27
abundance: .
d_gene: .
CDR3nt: TGTGCCAGCAGTCGCGGCTCTGGGGCCAACGTCCTGACTTTC
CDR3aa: CASSRGSGANVLTF

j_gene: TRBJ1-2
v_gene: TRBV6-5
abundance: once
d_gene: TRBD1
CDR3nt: TGTGCCAGCATGGAGGGGGCAAGGGACTATGGCTACACCTTC
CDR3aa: CASMEGARDYGYTF

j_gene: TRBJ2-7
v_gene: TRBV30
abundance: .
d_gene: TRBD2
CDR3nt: TGTGCCTGGAGTGTATATTGGGGCTCAAGCGGGAGGGCCGTGGAGCAGTACTTC
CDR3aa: CAWSVYWGSSGRAVEQYF

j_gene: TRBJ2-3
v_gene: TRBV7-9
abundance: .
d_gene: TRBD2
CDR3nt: TGTGCCAGCAGCTTCCCCGAAACTAGCGGGGCCACAGATACGCAGTATTTT
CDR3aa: CASSFPETSGATDTQYF

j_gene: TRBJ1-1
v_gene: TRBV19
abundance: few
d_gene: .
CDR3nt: TGTGCCAGTAGTAATCGGGAGAACACTGAAGCTTTCTTT
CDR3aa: CASSNRENTEAFF

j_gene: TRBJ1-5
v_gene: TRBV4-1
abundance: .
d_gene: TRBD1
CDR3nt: TGCGCCAGCAGCCAATGGCAGGGGGACAATCAGCCCCAGCATTTT
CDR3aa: CASSQWQGDNQPQHF

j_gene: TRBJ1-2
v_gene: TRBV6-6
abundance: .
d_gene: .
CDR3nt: TGTGCCAGCAGTTACCCCGCTACGACGGGGGGGAATGGCTACACCTTC
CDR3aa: CASSYPATTGGNGYTF

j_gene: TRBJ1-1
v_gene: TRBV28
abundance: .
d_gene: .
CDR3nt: TGTGCCAGCAGTTTATCGACAGGCGTAAACGGTGAAGCTTTCTTT
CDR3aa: CASSLSTGVNGEAFF

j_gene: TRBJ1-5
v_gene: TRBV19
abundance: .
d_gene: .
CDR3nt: TGTGCCAGTAGTATCGGGAGGCACAGGAATAGCAATCAGCCCCAGCATTTT
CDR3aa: CASSIGRHRNSNQPQHF

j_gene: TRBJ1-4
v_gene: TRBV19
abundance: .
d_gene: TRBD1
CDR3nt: TGTGCCAGTAGTCCAGGGACAGGGCGGGCGAAAAAACTGTTTTTT
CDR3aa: CASSPGTGRAKKLFF

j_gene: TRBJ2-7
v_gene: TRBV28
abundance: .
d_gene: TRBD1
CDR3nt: TGTGCCAGTATTAAGGGACAGGGGATCTCCGAGCAGTACTTC
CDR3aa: CASIKGQGISEQYF

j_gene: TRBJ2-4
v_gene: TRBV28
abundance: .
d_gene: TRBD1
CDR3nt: TGTGCCAGCAGTTTACTACAGGGGTTAGACATTCAGTACTTC
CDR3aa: CASSLLQGLDIQYF